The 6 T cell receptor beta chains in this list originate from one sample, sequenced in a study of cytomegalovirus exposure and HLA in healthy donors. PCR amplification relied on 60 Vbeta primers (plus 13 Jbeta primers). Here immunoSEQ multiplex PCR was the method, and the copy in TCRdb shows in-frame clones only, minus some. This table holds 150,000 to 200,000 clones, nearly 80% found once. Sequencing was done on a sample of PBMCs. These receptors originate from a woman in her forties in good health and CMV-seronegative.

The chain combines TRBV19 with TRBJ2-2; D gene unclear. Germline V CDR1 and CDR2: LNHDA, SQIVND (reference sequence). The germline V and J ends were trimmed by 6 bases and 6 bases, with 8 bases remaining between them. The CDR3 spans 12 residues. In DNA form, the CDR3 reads TGTGCCAGTAGCCCCCGGTCCGGGGAGCTGTTTTTT. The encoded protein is CASSPRSGELFF.

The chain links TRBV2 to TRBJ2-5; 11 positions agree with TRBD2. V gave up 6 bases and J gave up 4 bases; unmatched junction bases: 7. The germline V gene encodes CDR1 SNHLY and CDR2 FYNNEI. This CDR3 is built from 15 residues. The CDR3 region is CASSYSGGASETQYF. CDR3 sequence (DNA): TGTGCCAGCAGCTATAGCGGGGGGGCATCAGAGACCCAGTACTTC.

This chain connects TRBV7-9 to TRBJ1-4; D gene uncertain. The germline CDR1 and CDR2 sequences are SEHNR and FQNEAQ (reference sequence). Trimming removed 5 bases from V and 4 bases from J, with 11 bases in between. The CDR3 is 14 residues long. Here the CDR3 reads CASSPGGNNEKLFF. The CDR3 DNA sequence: TGTGCCAGCAGCCCTGGAGGTAATAATGAAAAACTGTTTTTT.

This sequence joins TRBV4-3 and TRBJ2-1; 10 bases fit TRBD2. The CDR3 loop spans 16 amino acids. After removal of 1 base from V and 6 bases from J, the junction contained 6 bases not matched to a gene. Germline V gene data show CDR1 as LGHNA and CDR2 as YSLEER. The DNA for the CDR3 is TGCGCCAGCAGCCAAGCTAGCGGGGGACTTGGCAATGAGCAGTTCTTC. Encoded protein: CASSQASGGLGNEQFF.

In DNA form, the CDR3 reads TGTGCCAGCTCGACTAGCCCGGCTGAGCAGTTCTTC. Translated: CASSTSPAEQFF. V gene TRBV18 combines with J gene TRBJ2-1; TRBD2 matches 7 bases. J gave up 9 bases and V 6 bases, and 5 bases lay outside the gene matches. The length of the CDR3 is 12 residues. Germline V lookup: CDR1 KGHSH, CDR2 LQKENI.

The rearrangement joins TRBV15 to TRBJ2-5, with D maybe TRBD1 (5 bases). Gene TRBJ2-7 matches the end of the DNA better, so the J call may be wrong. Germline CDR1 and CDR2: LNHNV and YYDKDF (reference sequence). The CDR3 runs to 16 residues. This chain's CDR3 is CATSRGGSHVSYEQYF. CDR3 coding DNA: TGTGCCACCAGCAGAGGGGGCAGCCATGTCTCCTACGAGCAGTACTTC.